This T cell receptor beta chain was documented in a study of regulatory T cells in long-lasting Graves disease. Regarding time point: persistent/refractory GD, antithyroid drugs over 5 years with positive TRAb. RNA from PBMCs was the source of the TCR library. Arm-PCR of CDR3 regions with iRepertoire HTBI primers generated TCR beta libraries. TCRdb recomputed calls from the multiplex PCR reads with MiXCR, one row per CDR3 protein. The table has about 290,000 distinct CDR3 sequences, 22% seen once. V lost 0 bases to trimming and J lost 6 bases; unmatched junction nucleotides: 14. CDR1 is SGHRS and CDR2 is YFSETQ in the germline V gene. CDR3 size: 19 residues. This clonotype was counted ten times or more.

The receptor's source is a female donor with Graves disease. Source: peripheral blood mononuclear cells (PBMCs), taken when the disease was refractory, from a patient treated with antithyroid drugs. This sequence joins TRBV5-1 and TRBJ1-4, with 10 bases fitting TRBD1. The CDR3 DNA reads TGCGCCAGCAGCTTGGACCTTGGAGGACAGGGGGTTCCAGATGAAAAACTGTTTTTT. This translates into CASSLDLGGQGVPDEKLFF. Complete variable domain (other parts from reference TRBV5-1 and TRBJ1-4): KAGVTQTPRYLIKTRGQQVTLSCSPISGHRSVSWYQQTPGQGLQFLFEYFSETQRNKGNFPGRFSGRQFSNSRSEMNVSTLELGDSALYLCASSLDLGGQGVPDEKLFFGSGTQLSVL.